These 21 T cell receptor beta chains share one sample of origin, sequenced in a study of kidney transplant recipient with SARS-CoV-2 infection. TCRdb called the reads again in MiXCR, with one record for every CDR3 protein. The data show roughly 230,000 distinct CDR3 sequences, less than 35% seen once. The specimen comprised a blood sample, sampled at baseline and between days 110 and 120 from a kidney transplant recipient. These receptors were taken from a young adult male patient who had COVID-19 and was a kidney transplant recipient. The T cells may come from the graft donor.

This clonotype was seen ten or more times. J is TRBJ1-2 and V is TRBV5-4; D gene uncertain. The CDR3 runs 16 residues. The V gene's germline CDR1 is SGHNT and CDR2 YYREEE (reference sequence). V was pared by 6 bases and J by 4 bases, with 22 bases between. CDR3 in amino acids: CASMLSVPGKTYGYTF. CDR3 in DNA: TGTGCCAGCATGTTAAGCGTACCAGGAAAGACCTATGGCTACACCTTC.

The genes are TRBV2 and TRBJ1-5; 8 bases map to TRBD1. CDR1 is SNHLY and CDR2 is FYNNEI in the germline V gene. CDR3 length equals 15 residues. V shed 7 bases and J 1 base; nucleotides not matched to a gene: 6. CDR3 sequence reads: CASILDRGSNQPQHF. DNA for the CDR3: TGTGCCAGCATCCTAGACAGGGGAAGCAATCAGCCCCAGCATTTT.

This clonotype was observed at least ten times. CDR3 sequence (DNA): TGTGCCAGCAGCAGCCCTTTCGGGGGCGTGGTGACTGAAGCTTTCTTT. Its translation: CASSSPFGGVVTEAFF. The chain employs TRBV3-1 and TRBJ1-1; D might be TRBD1 (6 bases). Germline values: CDR1 LGHDT, CDR2 YNNKEL (reference sequence). Trimming pared 5 bases from V and 5 bases from J, leaving 21 bases between. The length of the CDR3 is 16 residues.

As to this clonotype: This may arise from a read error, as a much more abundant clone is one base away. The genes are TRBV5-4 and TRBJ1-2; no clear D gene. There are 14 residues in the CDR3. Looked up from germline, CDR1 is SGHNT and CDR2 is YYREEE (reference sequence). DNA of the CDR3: TGTGCCGGCAGCTTTCGGGGAGAAGACTATGGCTACACCTTC. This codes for CAGSFRGEDYGYTF. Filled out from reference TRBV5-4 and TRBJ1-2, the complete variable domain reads ETGVTQSPTHLIKTRGQQVTLRCSSQSGHNTVSWYQQALGQGPQFIFQYYREEENGRGNFPPRFSGLQFPNYSSELNVNALELDDSALYLCAGSFRGEDYGYTFGSGTRLTVV.

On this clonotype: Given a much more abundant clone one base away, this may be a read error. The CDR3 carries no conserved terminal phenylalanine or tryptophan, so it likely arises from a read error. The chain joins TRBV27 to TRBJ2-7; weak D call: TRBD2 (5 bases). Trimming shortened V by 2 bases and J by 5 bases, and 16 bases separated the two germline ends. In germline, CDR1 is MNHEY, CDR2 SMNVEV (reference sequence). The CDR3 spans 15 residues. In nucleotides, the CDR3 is TGTGCCAGCAGTTTACTTTCGGGATTGGGCCACGAGCAGTACCTC. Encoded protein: CASSLLSGLGHEQYL.

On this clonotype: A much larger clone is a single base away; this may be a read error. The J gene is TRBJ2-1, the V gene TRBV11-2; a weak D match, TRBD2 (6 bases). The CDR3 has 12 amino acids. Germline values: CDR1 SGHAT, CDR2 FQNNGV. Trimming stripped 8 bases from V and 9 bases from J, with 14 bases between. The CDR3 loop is CASGAAGSEQFF. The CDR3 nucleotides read TGTGCCAGCGGCGCCGCGGGGAGTGAGCAGTTCTTC.

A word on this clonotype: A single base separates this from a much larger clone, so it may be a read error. The CDR3 spells CANSAIQGYNSPLHF. CDR3 DNA: TGTGCCAACAGCGCCATACAGGGGTATAATTCACCCCTCCACTTT. V usage is TRBV11-2 and J usage is TRBJ1-6; 7 bases are shared with TRBD1. This CDR3 has 15 amino acids. CDR1 is SGHAT and CDR2 is FQNNGV in the germline V gene.

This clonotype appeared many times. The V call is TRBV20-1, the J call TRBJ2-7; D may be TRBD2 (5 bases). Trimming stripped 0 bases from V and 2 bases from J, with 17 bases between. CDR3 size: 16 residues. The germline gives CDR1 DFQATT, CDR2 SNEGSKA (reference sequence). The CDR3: CSARDTNSALAYEQYF. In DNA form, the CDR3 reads TGCAGTGCTAGAGATACGAATAGCGCCCTCGCCTACGAGCAGTACTTC.

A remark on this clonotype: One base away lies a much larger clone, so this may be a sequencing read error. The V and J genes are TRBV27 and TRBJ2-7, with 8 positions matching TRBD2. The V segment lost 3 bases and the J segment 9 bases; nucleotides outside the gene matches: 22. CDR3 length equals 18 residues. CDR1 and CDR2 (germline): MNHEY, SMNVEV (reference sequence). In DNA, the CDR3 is TGTGCCAGCAGTTTGCTCGGGACTAGGGGGAGGCCCCCGAGAGGGCAGTACTTC. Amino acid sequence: CASSLLGTRGRPPRGQYF.

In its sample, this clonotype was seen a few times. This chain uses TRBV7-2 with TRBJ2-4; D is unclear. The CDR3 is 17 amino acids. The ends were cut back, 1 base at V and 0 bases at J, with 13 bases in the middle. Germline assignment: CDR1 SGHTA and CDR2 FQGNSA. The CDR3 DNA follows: TGTGCCAGCAGCTTAGGGTTACGTCGGCTAGCCAAAAACATTCAGTACTTC. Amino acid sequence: CASSLGLRRLAKNIQYF.

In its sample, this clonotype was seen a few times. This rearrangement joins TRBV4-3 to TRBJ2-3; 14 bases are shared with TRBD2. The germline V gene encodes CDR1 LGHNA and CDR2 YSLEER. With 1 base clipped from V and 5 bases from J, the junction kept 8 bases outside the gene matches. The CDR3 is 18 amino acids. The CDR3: CASSQARLAGGPGDTQYF. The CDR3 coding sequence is TGCGCCAGCAGCCAAGCCAGACTAGCGGGGGGGCCGGGAGATACGCAGTATTTT.

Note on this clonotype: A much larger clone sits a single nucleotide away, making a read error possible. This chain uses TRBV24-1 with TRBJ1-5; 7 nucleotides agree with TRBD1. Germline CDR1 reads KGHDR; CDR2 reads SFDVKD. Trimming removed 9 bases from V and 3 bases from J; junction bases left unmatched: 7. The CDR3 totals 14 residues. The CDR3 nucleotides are TGTGCCACCGGTGGGGACAGCTACAATCAGCCCCAGCATTTT. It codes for CATGGDSYNQPQHF.

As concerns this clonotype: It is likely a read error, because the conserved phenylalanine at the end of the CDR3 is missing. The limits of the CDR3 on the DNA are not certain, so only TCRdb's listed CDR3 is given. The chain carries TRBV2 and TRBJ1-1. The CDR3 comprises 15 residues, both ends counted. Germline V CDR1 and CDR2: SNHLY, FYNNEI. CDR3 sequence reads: CASRYRGSMNTEASS.

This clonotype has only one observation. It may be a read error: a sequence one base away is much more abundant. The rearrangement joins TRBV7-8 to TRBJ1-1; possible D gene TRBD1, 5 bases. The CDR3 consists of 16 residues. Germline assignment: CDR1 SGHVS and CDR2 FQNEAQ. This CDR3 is CASSLLNWDSALGALF. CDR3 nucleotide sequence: TGTGCCAGCAGCTTACTAAACTGGGACTCTGCTCTTGGAGCTCTCTTT.

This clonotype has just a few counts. The CDR3 protein is CASSGGTGSPYEQYV. The CDR3 nucleotides read TGTGCCAGCAGCGGGGGGACAGGGAGCCCCTACGAGCAGTACGTC. The V gene is TRBV6-8, the J gene TRBJ2-7; the match to TRBD1 covers 9 bases. The germline CDR1 and CDR2 sequences are MNHGY and SAAAGT. The junction had 8 bases not matched to a gene; V was cut back by 6 bases and J by 2 bases. The CDR3 has 15 residues.

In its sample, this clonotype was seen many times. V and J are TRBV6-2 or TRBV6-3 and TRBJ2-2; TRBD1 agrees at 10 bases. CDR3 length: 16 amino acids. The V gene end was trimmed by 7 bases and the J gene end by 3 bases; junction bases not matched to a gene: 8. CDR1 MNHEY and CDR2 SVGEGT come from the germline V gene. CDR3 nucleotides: TGTGCCAGCAAGGACAGGGGGGCGGGGGACACCGGGGAGCTGTTTTTT. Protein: CASKDRGAGDTGELFF.

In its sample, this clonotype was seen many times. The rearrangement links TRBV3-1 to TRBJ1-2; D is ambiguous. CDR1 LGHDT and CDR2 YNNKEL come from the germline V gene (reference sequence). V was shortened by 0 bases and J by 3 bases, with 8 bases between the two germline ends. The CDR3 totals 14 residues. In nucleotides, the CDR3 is TGTGCCAGCAGCCAAGATTTGTCGGACTATGGCTACACCTTC. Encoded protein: CASSQDLSDYGYTF.

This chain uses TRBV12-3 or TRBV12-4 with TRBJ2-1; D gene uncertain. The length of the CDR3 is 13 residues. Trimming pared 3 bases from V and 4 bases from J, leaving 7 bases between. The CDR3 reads CASSFLRYNEQFF. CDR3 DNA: TGTGCCAGCAGTTTTCTACGATACAATGAGCAGTTCTTC.

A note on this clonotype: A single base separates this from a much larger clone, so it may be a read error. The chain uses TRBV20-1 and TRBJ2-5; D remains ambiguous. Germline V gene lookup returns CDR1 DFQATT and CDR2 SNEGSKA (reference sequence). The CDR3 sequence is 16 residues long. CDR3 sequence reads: CNARTQRTYSLETQYF. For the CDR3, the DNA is TGCAATGCTAGAACTCAAAGGACCTACTCTTTGGAGACCCAGTACTTC.

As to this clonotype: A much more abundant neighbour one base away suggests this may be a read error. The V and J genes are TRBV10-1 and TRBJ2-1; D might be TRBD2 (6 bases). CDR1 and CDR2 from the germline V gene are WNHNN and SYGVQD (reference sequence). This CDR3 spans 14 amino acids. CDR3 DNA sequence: TGCGCCAGCAGTGAGAGACTAGGGGAGAGTGAGCGGTTCTTC. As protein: CASSERLGESERFF.

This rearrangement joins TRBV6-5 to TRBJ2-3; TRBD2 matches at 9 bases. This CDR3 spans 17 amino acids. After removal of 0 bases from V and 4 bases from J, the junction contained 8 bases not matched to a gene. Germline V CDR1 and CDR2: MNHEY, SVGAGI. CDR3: CASSYSAASGTSDTQYF. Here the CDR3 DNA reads TGTGCCAGCAGTTACTCGGCTGCTAGCGGGACCTCAGATACGCAGTATTTT.